Reported below is one T cell receptor beta chain. The sample originates from a study of T cell changes during pregnancy in multiple sclerosis. This CDR3 contains 16 residues. Germline V gives CDR1 LGHNA, CDR2 YNFKEQ. Assay used: immunoSEQ multiplex PCR; TCRdb lists only in-frame clones, some missing. This table holds about 24,000 clones, around 86% found once. This TCR was recovered from a female donor in good health, enrolled as a control in a pregnancy study. V usage is TRBV4-2 and J usage is TRBJ2-5; 10 positions match TRBD1. The J call may be in error: the DNA end matches TRBJ2-7 better. Specimen: CD8+ T cells from peripheral blood mononuclear cells, collected in the first trimester of pregnancy. The CDR3 DNA reads as TGTGCCAGCAGCCAAGATCTAGGGACAGGGGCGTCCGAGCAGTACTTC. It specifies CASSQDLGTGASEQYF.